Detailed here is one T cell receptor (beta chain). Generated by immunoSEQ multiplex PCR, the TCRdb table keeps only in-frame clones and is missing some. The table records 340,000 or so clones, just over 85% of them present only once. Those who participated ranged in age from 18 to 89 years and resided in about 24 US areas. This sample was taken from a study of blood T cell repertoires in COVID-19. Study-wide background: T cells, B-cell-depleted T cells, or PBMCs provided the cDNA or gDNA that served as material.

The TCR originated in a woman aged 40 to 50 with acute COVID-19. Sequencing used PBMCs or T cells enriched from blood (not recorded which).

The CDR3 DNA is TGTGCCAGCAGTTCGCCCAGACAGGGACCTAGGGGCTACACCTTC. It specifies CASSSPRQGPRGYTF. The chain employs TRBV28 and TRBJ1-2, with 7 bases fitting TRBD1. V trimming: 4 bases; J trimming: 8 bases; junction bases outside the gene matches: 13. This CDR3 comprises 15 residues. In germline, CDR1 is MDHEN, CDR2 SYDVKM.